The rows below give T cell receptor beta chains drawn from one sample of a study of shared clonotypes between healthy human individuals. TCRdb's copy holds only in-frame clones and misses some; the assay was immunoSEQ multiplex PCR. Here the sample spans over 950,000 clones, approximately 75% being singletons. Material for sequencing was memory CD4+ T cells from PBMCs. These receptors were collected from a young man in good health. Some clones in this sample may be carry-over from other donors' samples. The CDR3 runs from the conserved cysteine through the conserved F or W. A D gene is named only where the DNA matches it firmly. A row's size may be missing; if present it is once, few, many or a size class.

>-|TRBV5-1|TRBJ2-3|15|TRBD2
CASSLVLAGADTQYF
TGCGCCAGCAGCTTGGTTCTAGCGGGAGCGGATACGCAGTATTTT
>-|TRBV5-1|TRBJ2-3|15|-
CASSSWGEATDTQYF
TGCGCCAGCAGCTCCTGGGGGGAGGCCACAGATACGCAGTATTTT
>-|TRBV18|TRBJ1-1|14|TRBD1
CASSETGMATEAFF
TGTGCCAGCTCAGAGACAGGGATGGCCACTGAAGCTTTCTTT
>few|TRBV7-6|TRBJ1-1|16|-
CASSLASGAANTEAFF
TGTGCCAGCAGCTTAGCGTCGGGGGCAGCGAACACTGAAGCTTTCTTT
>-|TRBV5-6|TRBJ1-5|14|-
CASSPGGGGKSQHF
TGTGCCAGCAGCCCCGGTGGAGGGGGGAAGTCCCAGCATTTT
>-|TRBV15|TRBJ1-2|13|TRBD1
CATSTSTGSGYTF
TGTGCCACCAGCACCTCGACAGGGTCCGGCTACACCTTC
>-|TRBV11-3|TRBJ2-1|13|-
CASSASRDTEQFF
TGTGCCAGCAGCGCCTCCCGGGACACAGAGCAGTTCTTC
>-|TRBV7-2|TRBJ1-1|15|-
CASSLGGALGTEAFF
TGTGCCAGCAGCTTAGGGGGGGCCTTAGGCACTGAAGCTTTCTTT
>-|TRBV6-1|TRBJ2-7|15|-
CASNQRGGSAYEQYF
TGTGCCAGCAATCAAAGGGGAGGTAGCGCCTACGAGCAGTACTTC
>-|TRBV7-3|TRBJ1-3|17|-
CASSLLPPGVGGNTIYF
TGTGCCAGCAGCCTACTACCTCCGGGGGTTGGTGGAAACACCATATATTTT
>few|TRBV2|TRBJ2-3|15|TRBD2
CASSILAGTTDTQYF
TGTGCCAGCAGTATACTAGCGGGAACCACAGATACGCAGTATTTT
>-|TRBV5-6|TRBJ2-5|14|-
CASSLQGSQETQYF
TGTGCCAGCAGCTTGCAGGGGTCCCAAGAGACCCAGTACTTC
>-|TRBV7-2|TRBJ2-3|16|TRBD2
CASSLFASGGWDTQYF
TGTGCCAGCAGCTTATTCGCTAGCGGGGGGTGGGATACGCAGTATTTT
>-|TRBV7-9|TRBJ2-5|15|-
CASSQEALYQETQYF
TGTGCCAGCAGCCAAGAGGCCTTGTACCAAGAGACCCAGTACTTC
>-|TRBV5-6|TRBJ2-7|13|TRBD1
CASSLQGAYEQYF
TGTGCCAGCAGCTTGCAGGGGGCCTACGAGCAGTACTTC
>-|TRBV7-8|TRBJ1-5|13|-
CASSLSGYQPQHF
TGTGCCAGCAGCTTATCAGGGTATCAGCCCCAGCATTTT
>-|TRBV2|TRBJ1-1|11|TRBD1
CASTTDRAAFF
TGTGCCAGCACCACGGACAGGGCCGCTTTCTTT
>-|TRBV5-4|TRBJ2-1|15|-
CASSLRGDIYNEQFF
TGTGCCAGCAGCTTACGAGGGGACATTTACAATGAGCAGTTCTTC
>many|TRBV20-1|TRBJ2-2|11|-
CSALLAGELFF
TGCAGTGCTTTACTGGCCGGGGAGCTGTTTTTT
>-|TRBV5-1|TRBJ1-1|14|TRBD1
CASSLQGAGTEAFF
TGCGCCAGCAGCTTACAGGGGGCCGGCACTGAAGCTTTCTTT
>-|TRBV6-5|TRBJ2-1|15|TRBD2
CASTPRDYLGNEQFF
TGTGCCAGCACTCCCCGGGACTACCTCGGGAATGAGCAGTTCTTC
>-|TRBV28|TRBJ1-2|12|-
CASHSGIGGYTF
TGTGCCAGCCACTCTGGAATAGGTGGCTACACCTTC